Listed below are T cell receptor beta chains from one sample, sequenced in a study of cytomegalovirus exposure and HLA in healthy donors. Measured with immunoSEQ multiplex PCR; TCRdb has only the in-frame clones, and not every one. The data show some 200,000 clones, around 80% seen once. Sample: PBMCs. These receptors originate from a woman aged 25 to 39 in good health and CMV-seropositive. CDR3s include the opening cysteine and the closing phenylalanine or tryptophan. A D gene is named only where the DNA matches it firmly. Clone size is given for some rows only: seen once, a few or many times, or a class if the clone is expanded.

V	J	size	D	DNA	CDR3
TRBV6-6	TRBJ2-7	NA	NA	TGTGCCAGCAGTTACGCCGACAGACCCTACGAGCAGTACTTC	CASSYADRPYEQYF
TRBV6-1	TRBJ2-3	NA	TRBD2	TGTGCCAGCAGTGACCGGGGGGGGCCCGGCACAGATACGCAGTATTTT	CASSDRGGPGTDTQYF
TRBV19	TRBJ2-1	NA	NA	TGTGCCAGTAGCCGTAATCGGTTTGAGCAGTTCTTC	CASSRNRFEQFF
TRBV5-1	TRBJ2-7	NA	TRBD2	TGCGCCAGTGCGGGGGATGGCTACGAGCAGTACTTC	CASAGDGYEQYF
TRBV27	TRBJ1-2	once	TRBD1	TGTGCCAGCAGAACATTCCGGGACAGTCTCTATGGCTACACCTTC	CASRTFRDSLYGYTF
TRBV6-5	TRBJ2-1	NA	TRBD2	TGTGCCAGCAGTTACACGGCGGGAGGTGGGTACAATGAGCAGTTCTTC	CASSYTAGGGYNEQFF
TRBV2	TRBJ2-6	NA	TRBD1	TGTGCCAGCAGTTCCGGGACAGGGCGACCTGGGGCCAACGTCCTGACTTTC	CASSSGTGRPGANVLTF
TRBV9	TRBJ1-1	NA	NA	TGTGCCAGCAGCGTAAATCCTTCTCCTGAAGCTTTCTTT	CASSVNPSPEAFF
TRBV7-9	TRBJ1-2	NA	NA	TGTGCCAGCCAAAAGGGGCAGGGGCGCTACACCTTC	CASQKGQGRYTF
TRBV7-2	TRBJ2-2	NA	NA	TGTGCCAGCAGCTTAATCCGTCAGTCCACCGGGGAGCTGTTTTTT	CASSLIRQSTGELFF
TRBV6-1	TRBJ1-1	NA	NA	TGTGCCAGCAGTGACACCATTTATATGGGGGGCACTGAAGCTTTCTTT	CASSDTIYMGGTEAFF
TRBV15	TRBJ1-4	NA	NA	TGTGCCACCAGCAGAGGTCTTAAATCCACTAATGAAAAACTGTTTTTT	CATSRGLKSTNEKLFF
TRBV5-1	TRBJ2-1	NA	TRBD2	TGCGCCAGCAGCTTGGACGGGGGGAGCTCCTACAATGAGCAGTTCTTC	CASSLDGGSSYNEQFF
TRBV29-1	TRBJ1-1	few	NA	TGCAGCGTACGAACAACCCAAGGACGGGGTAACACTGAAGCTTTCTTT	CSVRTTQGRGNTEAFF
TRBV28	TRBJ1-5	few	NA	TGTGCCAGCAGTTTCCCCAGGGGCGATCAGCCCCAGCATTTT	CASSFPRGDQPQHF
TRBV7-9	TRBJ2-1	NA	NA	TGTGCCAGCAGCTTAACCAGGGACAATGAGCAGTTCTTC	CASSLTRDNEQFF
TRBV2	TRBJ2-7	NA	TRBD2	TGTGCCAGCAGCGATACAATCCTAGCGGGAGGAAGGTACGAGCAGTACTTC	CASSDTILAGGRYEQYF
TRBV10-1	TRBJ2-1	NA	TRBD1	TGCGCCAGCAGTGAGTCGACAGGGGGCCTCTACAATGAGCAGTTCTTC	CASSESTGGLYNEQFF
TRBV14	TRBJ2-2	NA	NA	TGTGCCAGCAGCCAAGCCCCTCCCGGGGAGCTGTTTTTT	CASSQAPPGELFF
TRBV10-3	TRBJ2-7	NA	NA	TGTGCCATCAGGAACCGGGACTACGAGCAGTACTTC	CAIRNRDYEQYF
TRBV5-1	TRBJ1-3	few	NA	TGCGCCAGCAGCTTGGTCGGGGGTGTTTTGGGAAACACCATATATTTT	CASSLVGGVLGNTIYF
TRBV28	TRBJ2-7	NA	TRBD1	TGTGCCAGCAGTTACCACCGGGACAGGATCTACGAGCAGTACTTC	CASSYHRDRIYEQYF
TRBV2	TRBJ2-1	NA	TRBD2	TGTGCCAGCAGTGGACTAGCGGGAAGATCCTACAATGAGCAGTTCTTC	CASSGLAGRSYNEQFF
TRBV7-9	TRBJ2-7	NA	NA	TGTGCCAGCAGCTCCCCGGGACAACCCTACGAGCAGTACTTC	CASSSPGQPYEQYF
TRBV14	TRBJ1-2	few	NA	TGTGCCAGCAGCCATACAGCTAACTATGGCTACACCTTC	CASSHTANYGYTF
TRBV14	TRBJ2-6	NA	NA	TGTGCCAAGAGGCAGACCCGCTCTGGGGCCAACGTCCTGACTTTC	CAKRQTRSGANVLTF
TRBV5-1	TRBJ2-7	NA	TRBD1	TGCGCCAGCAGCTTGGACAGGGGGCCGACCTACGAGCAGTACTTC	CASSLDRGPTYEQYF
TRBV28	TRBJ2-6	NA	TRBD1	TGTGCCAGCAGTTCAACACCGGGACAGGCTGGGGCCAACGTCCTGACTTTC	CASSSTPGQAGANVLTF
TRBV28	TRBJ1-2	NA	TRBD1	TGTGCCAGCAGTTTATTGGACAGGGAGAGCTATGGCTACACCTTC	CASSLLDRESYGYTF
TRBV5-1	TRBJ2-5	NA	TRBD1	TGCGCCAGCAGGAAGGCAGGGGGCGCCTTAGAGACCCAGTACTTC	CASRKAGGALETQYF
TRBV19	TRBJ2-1	NA	TRBD2	TGTGCCAGTAGTAGCCCGACTAGCGGGAGCAATGAGCAGTTCTTC	CASSSPTSGSNEQFF
TRBV6-6	TRBJ2-1	NA	TRBD1	TGTGCCAGCAGTTATGAGGGGGCCATAGTCGACAATGAGCAGTTCTTC	CASSYEGAIVDNEQFF
TRBV19	TRBJ2-2	NA	TRBD1	TGTGCCAGTAGTATTTTGGTTACAGGGGTTGGGACCGGGGAGCTGTTTTTT	CASSILVTGVGTGELFF